The entry that follows covers one T cell receptor beta chain sequence. Trimming took off 2 bases at V and 3 bases at J, with 14 bases between the two ends. Germline values: CDR1 MNHEY, CDR2 SVGAGI. The length of the CDR3 is 16 residues. This record comes from a study of blood T cell repertoires in COVID-19. Study context: Both acute and convalescent COVID-19 samples were obtained from the United States, Italy and Spain.

Per the study methods: From reference gene primer amplification, estimates of nucleated cell counts were derived. Some clones are missing from TCRdb's copy, which holds only in-frame ones; the method was immunoSEQ multiplex PCR. V, J and clone size were drawn from that table, and D and trimming were deduced from the DNA. Among 28,000 or so clones listed, roughly 90% were seen once. This clonotype was sampled from a human donor in a cohort sampled during active COVID-19. The chain uses TRBV6-5 and TRBJ2-4; a weak D match, TRBD1 (7 bases). The sequencing sample was made of peripheral blood. The CDR3 reads CASSYLPGGGKNIQYF. The CDR3 bases are TGTGCCAGCAGTTACCTCCCAGGGGGAGGCAAAAACATTCAGTACTTC.